The clone carrying this T cell receptor (beta chain) was detected a few times. Antigen: not known. TCRB transcripts that were expressed got sequenced, as all of the isolated RNA had been reverse transcribed. Sequencing was performed with immunoSEQ multiplex PCR; in TCRdb, only in-frame clones are kept and a portion is missing. The sample records roughly 500,000 clones, over 25% being singletons. This entry is derived from a study of beta chain features in type 1 diabetes. Study-wide results and caveats: It was not settled here whether HLA type affects TCRB rearrangement. When cDNA is sequenced, cells with high TCR expression could be over-represented.

Purity exceeding 98% was reached by all sorted populations. The V gene lost 1 base and the J gene lost 0 bases, with 10 bases spanning the gap. This CDR3 is 15 amino acids long. Germline assignment: CDR1 GTSNPN and CDR2 SVGIG (reference sequence). The sample consisted of naive CD4+ T cells from blood. This clonotype originated in a man between 18 and 35 years old in good health. The chain combines TRBV30 with TRBJ2-1; D is perhaps TRBD2 (6 bases). This CDR3 is CAWSEAAGSYNEQFF. The CDR3 DNA sequence: TGTGCCTGGAGTGAGGCAGCGGGCTCCTACAATGAGCAGTTCTTC. Filled out from reference TRBV30 and TRBJ2-1, the complete variable domain reads SQTIHQWPATLVQPVGSPLSLECTVEGTSNPNLYWYRQAAGRGLQLLFYSVGIGQISSEVPQNLSASRPQDRQFILSSKKLLLSDSGFYLCAWSEAAGSYNEQFFGPGTRLTVL.